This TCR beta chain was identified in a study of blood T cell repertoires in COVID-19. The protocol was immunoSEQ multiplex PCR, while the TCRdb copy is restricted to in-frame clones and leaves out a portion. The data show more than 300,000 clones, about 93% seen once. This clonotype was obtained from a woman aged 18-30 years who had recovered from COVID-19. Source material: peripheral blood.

Here the CDR3 reads CASSTEGPQGYQPQHF. CDR3 nucleotide sequence: TGTGCCAGTAGTACTGAAGGACCACAGGGTTATCAGCCCCAGCATTTT. The chain carries TRBV19 and TRBJ1-5; possibly TRBD1 for D (6 bases). V was shortened by 4 bases and J by 5 bases, with 18 bases between the two germline ends. Germline-derived CDR1 and CDR2 are LNHDA and SQIVND (reference sequence). This CDR3 has 16 residues.